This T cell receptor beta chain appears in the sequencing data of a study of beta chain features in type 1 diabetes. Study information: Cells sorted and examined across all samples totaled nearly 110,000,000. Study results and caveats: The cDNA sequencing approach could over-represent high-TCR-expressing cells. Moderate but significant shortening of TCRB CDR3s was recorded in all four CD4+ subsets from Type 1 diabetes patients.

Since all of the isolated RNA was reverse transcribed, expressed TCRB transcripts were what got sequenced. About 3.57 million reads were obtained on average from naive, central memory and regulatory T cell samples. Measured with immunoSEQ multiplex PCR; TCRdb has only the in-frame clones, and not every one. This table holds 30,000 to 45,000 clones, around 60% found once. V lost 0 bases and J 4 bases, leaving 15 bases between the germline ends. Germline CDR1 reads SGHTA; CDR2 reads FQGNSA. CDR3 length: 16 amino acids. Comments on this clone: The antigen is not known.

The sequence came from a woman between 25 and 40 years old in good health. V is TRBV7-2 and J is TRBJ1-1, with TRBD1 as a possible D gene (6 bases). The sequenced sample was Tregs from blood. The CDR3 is CASSLARGGLGTEAFF. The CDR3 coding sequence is TGTGCCAGCAGCTTAGCAAGGGGGGGCCTTGGCACTGAAGCTTTCTTT.